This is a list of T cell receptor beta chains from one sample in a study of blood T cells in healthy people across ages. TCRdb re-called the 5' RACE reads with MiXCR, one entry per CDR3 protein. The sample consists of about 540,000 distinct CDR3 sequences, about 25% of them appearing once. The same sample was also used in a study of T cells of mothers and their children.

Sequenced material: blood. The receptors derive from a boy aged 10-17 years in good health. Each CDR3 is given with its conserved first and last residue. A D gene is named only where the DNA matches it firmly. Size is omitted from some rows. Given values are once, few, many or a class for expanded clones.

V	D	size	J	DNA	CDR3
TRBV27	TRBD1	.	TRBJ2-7	TGTGCCAGCAGCCCGCCGGACAGGGGGCCCTACGAGCAGTACTTC	CASSPPDRGPYEQYF
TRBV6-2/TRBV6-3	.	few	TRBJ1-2	TGTGCCAGCAGTTCCGGGAGTCTCCTTCTGGGCTACACCTTC	CASSSGSLLLGYTF
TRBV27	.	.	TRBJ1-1	TGTGCCAGCAGCCCTTATGAGGGGGGCCTAACGGTAACTGAAGCTTTCTTT	CASSPYEGGLTVTEAFF
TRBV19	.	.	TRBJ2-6	TGTGCCAGTAGTTGGGACTGGGCAAGCTCTGGGGCCAACGTCCTGACTTTC	CASSWDWASSGANVLTF
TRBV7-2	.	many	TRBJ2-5	TGTGCCAGCAGCTTAGTCCGCGGGGACAAATCAGAGACCCAGTACTTC	CASSLVRGDKSETQYF
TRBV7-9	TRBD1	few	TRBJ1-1	TGTGCCAGCAGCCCAGCGGACAGGGGGAACACTGAAGCTTTCTTT	CASSPADRGNTEAFF
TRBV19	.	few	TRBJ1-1	TGTGCCAGTAGAATACCGGGACGGATGAACACTGAAGCTTTCTTT	CASRIPGRMNTEAFF
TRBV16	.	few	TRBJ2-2	TGTGCCAGCAGCCAAGAAGGGGCGCCCGGGGAGCTGTTTTTT	CASSQEGAPGELFF
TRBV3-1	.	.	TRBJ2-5	TGTGCCAGCAGCAAGGGCGTTGCGGGCCAAGAGACCCAGTACTTC	CASSKGVAGQETQYF
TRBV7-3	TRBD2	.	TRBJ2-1	TGTGCCAGCAGCTTAGGTCCCCCCGGGACTAGCGGGGTGGTCGTCCACAATGAGCAGTTCTTC	CASSLGPPGTSGVVVHNEQFF
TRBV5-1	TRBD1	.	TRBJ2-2	TGCGCCAGCAGCCCGCATGACAGGGGCTCGAACACCGGGGAGCTGTTTTTT	CASSPHDRGSNTGELFF
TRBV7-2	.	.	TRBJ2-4	TGTGCCAGCAGCTCCGACGGATGGAACATTCAGTACTTC	CASSSDGWNIQYF
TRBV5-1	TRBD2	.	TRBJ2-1	TGCGCCAGCAGCTTCCCTAGCGGGGGACTTAACTACAATGAGCAGTTCTTC	CASSFPSGGLNYNEQFF
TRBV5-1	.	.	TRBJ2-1	TGCGCCAGCCGAGGGCTCCCTCAGGATAGAGAGCAGTTCTTC	CASRGLPQDREQFF
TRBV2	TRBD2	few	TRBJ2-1	TGTGCCAGCAGTGACGGACTAGCGGGGGCCTCTCCGGAGCAGTTCTTC	CASSDGLAGASPEQFF
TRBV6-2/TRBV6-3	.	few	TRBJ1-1	TGTGCCAGCAGCACCCCTTACCTTACTGAAGCTTTCTTT	CASSTPYLTEAFF
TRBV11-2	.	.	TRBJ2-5	TGTGCCAGCAGCGAATTTGATCATGGTCGAAGGACCCAGTACTTC	CASSEFDHGRRTQYF
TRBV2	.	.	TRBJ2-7	TGTGCCAGCCGTAAGCAAGGGGATTACTACGAGCAGTACTTC	CASRKQGDYYEQYF
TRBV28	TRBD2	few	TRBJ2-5	TGTGCCAGCAGTTACGGTAGCGGGTTCGGGGAGACCCAGTACTTC	CASSYGSGFGETQYF
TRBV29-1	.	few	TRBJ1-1	TGCAGCGTGGCAGGGATCACTGAAGCTTTCTTT	CSVAGITEAFF
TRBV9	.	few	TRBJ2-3	TGTGCCAGCAGCGTAGATCACAGCACAGATACGCAGTATTTT	CASSVDHSTDTQYF
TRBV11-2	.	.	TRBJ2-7	TGTGCCAGCAGCCCCTCTGACAAGCCCTACGAGCAGTACTTC	CASSPSDKPYEQYF
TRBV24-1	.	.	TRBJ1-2	TGTGCCACCAGTGATTCGGACCGCTATGGCTACACCTTC	CATSDSDRYGYTF
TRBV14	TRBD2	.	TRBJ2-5	TGTGCCAGCAGCCCTCCCCCCGGGAGGAATTGGCAGCTGTACCAAGAGACCCAGTACTTC	CASSPPPGRNWQLYQETQYF
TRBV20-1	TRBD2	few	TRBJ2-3	TGCAGTGCTATGTTGACTAGCGAGTCGACAGATACGCAGTATTTT	CSAMLTSESTDTQYF
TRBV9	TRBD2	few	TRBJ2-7	TGTGCCAGCAACCTAGCGGGAGAGGCCTCCTACGAGCAGTACTTC	CASNLAGEASYEQYF
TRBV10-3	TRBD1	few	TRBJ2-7	TGTGCCATCCGCCTAGGGACAGGGGGCGATTACGAGCAGTACTTC	CAIRLGTGGDYEQYF
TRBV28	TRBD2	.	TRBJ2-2	TGTGCCAGCAGCCCGACTAGCGGGGGGTCGAACACCGGGGAGCTGTTTTTT	CASSPTSGGSNTGELFF
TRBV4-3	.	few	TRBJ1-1	TGCGCCAGCAGCCAAGGCTCGGGCCTGAACACTGAAGCTTTCTTT	CASSQGSGLNTEAFF
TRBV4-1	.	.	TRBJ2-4	TGCGCCAGCAGCCAAGGTCGGCTTAGCGGCTCCACCATTGCAAACATTCAGTACTTC	CASSQGRLSGSTIANIQYF
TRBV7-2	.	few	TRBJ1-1	TGTGCCAGCAGCTTAGTGGTCGGGGTCACTGAAGCTTTCTTT	CASSLVVGVTEAFF